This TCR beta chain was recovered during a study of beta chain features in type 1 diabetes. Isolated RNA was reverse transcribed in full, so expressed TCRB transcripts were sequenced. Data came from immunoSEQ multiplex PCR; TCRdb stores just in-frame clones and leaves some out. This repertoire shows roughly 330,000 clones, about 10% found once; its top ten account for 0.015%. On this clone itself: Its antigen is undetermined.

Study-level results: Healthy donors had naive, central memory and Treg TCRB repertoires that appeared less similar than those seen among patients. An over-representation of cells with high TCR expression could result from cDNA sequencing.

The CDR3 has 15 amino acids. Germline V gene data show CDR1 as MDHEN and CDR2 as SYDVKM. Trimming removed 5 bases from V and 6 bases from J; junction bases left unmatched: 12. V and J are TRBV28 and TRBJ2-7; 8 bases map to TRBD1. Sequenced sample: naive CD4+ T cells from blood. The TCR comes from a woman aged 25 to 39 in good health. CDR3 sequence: CASSLLDRDDAEQYF. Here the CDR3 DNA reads TGTGCCAGCAGTCTCCTGGACAGGGACGACGCCGAGCAGTACTTC.